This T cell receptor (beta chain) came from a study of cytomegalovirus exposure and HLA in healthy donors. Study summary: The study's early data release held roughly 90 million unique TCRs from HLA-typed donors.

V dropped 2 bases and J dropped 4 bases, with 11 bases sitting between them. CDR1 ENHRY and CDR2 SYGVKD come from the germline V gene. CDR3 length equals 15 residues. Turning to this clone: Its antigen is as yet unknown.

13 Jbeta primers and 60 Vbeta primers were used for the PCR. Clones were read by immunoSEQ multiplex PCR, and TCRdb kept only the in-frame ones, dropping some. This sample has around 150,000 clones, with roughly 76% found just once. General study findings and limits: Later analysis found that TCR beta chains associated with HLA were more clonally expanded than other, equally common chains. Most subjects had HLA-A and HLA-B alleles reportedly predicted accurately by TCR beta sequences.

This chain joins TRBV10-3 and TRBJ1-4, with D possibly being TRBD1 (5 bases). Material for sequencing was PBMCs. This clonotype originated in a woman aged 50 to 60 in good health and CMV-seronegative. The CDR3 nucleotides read TGTGCCATCAGTGAGGGGGCGCTGTTTAATGAAAAACTGTTTTTT. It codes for CAISEGALFNEKLFF.